Below are 18 T cell receptor beta chains sequenced from a single sample in a study of glioma-infiltrating T cells. The iRepertoire nested amplicon-rescue multiplex PCR amplified TCR alpha and beta CDR3s from RNA. MiXCR, applied by TCRdb to the multiplex PCR reads, yields one record per CDR3 protein. Among 300,000 to 450,000 distinct CDR3 sequences, 35% to 45% were seen once, and the ten largest hold 12%. The specimen sequenced was glioma tissue, nonneoplastic brain tissue, or PBMCs (not recorded which). The source is a human donor with low-grade glioma or glioblastoma, undergoing nonglioma brain surgery, or in good health (not recorded which).

This clonotype was observed at least ten times. The rearrangement joins TRBV20-1 to TRBJ1-1, with D maybe TRBD1 (5 bases). Trimming took 5 bases from V and 5 from J, leaving 9 bases between them. CDR1 is DFQATT, CDR2 SNEGSKA, per germline (reference sequence). The CDR3 consists of 11 residues. The CDR3 spells CSAEQETEAFF. CDR3 DNA: TGCAGTGCTGAACAGGAAACTGAAGCTTTCTTT.

A word on this clonotype: One end of the junction fails to match germline, which may point to a read error. The genes are TRBV20-1 and TRBJ2-1, with 7 bases lining up with TRBD2. The CDR3 length is 16 residues. Germline CDR1 and CDR2: DFQATT and SNEGSKA (reference sequence). The CDR3 sequence is CSARDYLAGQTYEQFF. CDR3 in DNA: TGCAGTGCCAGAGATTACTTAGCGGGCCAGACGTATGAGCAGTTCTTC.

This clonotype has a handful of counts. DNA for the CDR3: TGTGCCAGCAGCTTGGGCCCCGAAGCTGAGCAGTTCTTC. Its protein is CASSLGPEAEQFF. The gene calls are TRBV5-6 and TRBJ2-1, with D uncertain. Looked up from germline, CDR1 is SGHDT and CDR2 is YYEEEE. This CDR3 spans 13 amino acids. Trimming left V 0 bases short and J 9 bases short, with 10 bases between.

The chain couples TRBV20-1 to TRBJ2-5; a possible D gene is TRBD1 (6 bases). Germline V gene data show CDR1 as DFQATT and CDR2 as SNEGSKA (reference sequence). The CDR3 runs to 14 residues. Trimming took off 3 bases at V and 7 bases at J, with 18 bases between the two ends. CDR3 sequence reads: CSASKDSSRGTQYF. DNA of the CDR3: TGCAGTGCTAGTAAGGACTCATCCAGGGGGACCCAGTACTTC.

The sample holds many counts of this clonotype. The rearrangement links TRBV20-1 to TRBJ1-2; 9 nucleotides align to TRBD1. After removal of 4 bases from V and 5 bases from J, the junction contained 5 bases not matched to a gene. The CDR3 has 13 residues. The germline CDR1 and CDR2 sequences are DFQATT and SNEGSKA (reference sequence). The chain's CDR3 is CSANRGLGYGYTF. The CDR3 region has the DNA TGCAGTGCTAACAGGGGGCTAGGTTATGGCTACACCTTC.

This clonotype has ten or more counts. This chain connects TRBV27 to TRBJ2-3, with D perhaps TRBD2 (6 bases). Germline V gene data show CDR1 as MNHEY and CDR2 as SMNVEV (reference sequence). The CDR3 totals 15 residues. Trimming removed 5 bases at V and 1 base at J, with 13 bases between. Here the CDR3 reads CASSTQQRGTDTQYF. DNA for the CDR3: TGTGCCAGCAGTACCCAGCAGCGGGGCACAGATACGCAGTATTTT.

A remark on this clonotype: Being one base from a much bigger clone, this may be a read error. The V gene is TRBV6-6, the J gene TRBJ2-1, with D perhaps TRBD1 (5 bases). V shed 7 bases and J shed 4 bases, with 11 bases lying between them. Germline CDR1 is MNHNY and CDR2 is SVGAGI (reference sequence). The CDR3 has 13 residues. CDR3 nucleotide sequence: TGTGCCAGCAAAGGGGCAGCTTACAATGAGCAGTTCTTC. Encoded protein: CASKGAAYNEQFF.

This clonotype showed up many times. The rearrangement joins TRBV6-2 or TRBV6-3 to TRBJ1-1; D may be TRBD1 (6 bases). V lost 2 bases and J 0 bases, leaving 7 bases between the germline ends. The CDR3 is 14 residues long. The germline CDR1 and CDR2 sequences are MNHEY and SVGEGT. The chain's CDR3 is CASSYRQVNTEAFF. DNA of the CDR3: TGTGCCAGCAGTTACCGACAGGTGAACACTGAAGCTTTCTTT.

This clonotype came up a few times. The rearrangement links TRBV28 to TRBJ2-7; D is uncertain. CDR3 length: 12 amino acids. Per germline, CDR1 MDHEN and CDR2 SYDVKM. V lost 9 bases and J lost 5, with 14 bases in between. The CDR3 protein is CASNIPSDEQYF. The CDR3 DNA is TGTGCCAGTAATATCCCGTCAGACGAGCAGTACTTC.

The chain recombines TRBV27 with TRBJ2-7; 9 bases fit TRBD1. Germline trimming cut 6 bases from V and 2 bases from J; bases unmatched to any gene: 11. This CDR3 is built from 16 residues. Germline V CDR1 and CDR2: MNHEY, SMNVEV (reference sequence). CDR3 loop: CASSGRAGTGTYEQYF. CDR3 DNA: TGTGCCAGCAGCGGGAGAGCCGGGACAGGGACCTACGAGCAGTACTTC.

This clonotype was seen more than once but under ten times. V is TRBV20-1 and J is TRBJ1-5; TRBD1 matches at 7 bases. The V gene end was trimmed by 2 bases and the J gene end by 0 bases; junction bases not matched to a gene: 10. This CDR3 is built from 17 residues. Germline loops: CDR1 DFQATT, CDR2 SNEGSKA (reference sequence). The CDR3 spells CSARNPLQGTSNQPQHF. The CDR3 nucleotides read TGCAGTGCTAGAAACCCCTTACAGGGGACTAGCAATCAGCCCCAGCATTTT.

In its sample, this clonotype was seen a few times. The chain joins TRBV10-2 to TRBJ2-2, with 11 bases identical to TRBD2. CDR3 size: 15 residues. V lost 5 bases to trimming and J lost 4 bases; unmatched junction nucleotides: 3. CDR1 is WSHSY and CDR2 is SAAADI in the germline V gene. The CDR3 nucleotides read TGCGCCAGCAGTTCCGGACTAGCGGGCACCGGGGAGCTGTTTTTT. It specifies CASSSGLAGTGELFF.

The gene calls are TRBV7-2 and TRBJ1-2; D not certain. The CDR3 sequence is 14 residues long. Germline V gene lookup returns CDR1 SGHTA and CDR2 FQGNSA. The V end was cut by 0 bases, the J end by 3 bases, with 8 bases between. DNA of the CDR3: TGTGCCAGCAGCTTAGCCAGGTCGGACTATGGCTACACCTTC. It encodes CASSLARSDYGYTF.

This clonotype was seen only a few times. The chain joins TRBV18 to TRBJ1-1, with D tentatively TRBD1 (5 bases). Per germline, CDR1 KGHSH and CDR2 LQKENI. This CDR3 region has 16 residues. With 4 bases removed from V and 4 bases from J, the gap between germline ends came to 19 bases. DNA for the CDR3: TGTGCCAGCTCACAGACTCCTCGGGGCGACGGCACTGAAGCTTTCTTT. Translating gives CASSQTPRGDGTEAFF.

The rearrangement links TRBV7-9 to TRBJ2-3, with D unresolved. From germline, CDR1 is SEHNR and CDR2 FQNEAQ (reference sequence). Trimming removed 4 bases at V and 10 bases at J, with 15 bases between. This CDR3 region has 13 residues. The DNA of the CDR3 is TGTGCCAGCAGCTCCTCTACCTCCCTGGCGCAGTATTTT. Amino acid sequence: CASSSSTSLAQYF. Variable domain in full (rest from reference TRBV7-9 and TRBJ2-3): DTGVSQNPRHKITKRGQNVTFRCDPISEHNRLYWYRQTLGQGPEFLTYFQNEAQLEKSRLLSDRFSAERPKGSFSTLEIQRTEQGDSAMYLCASSSSTSLAQYFGPGTRLTVL.

In its sample, this clonotype was seen many times. The chain couples TRBV6-2 or TRBV6-3 to TRBJ1-2; TRBD1 might be the D (6 bases). V was pared by 5 bases and J by 6 bases, with 16 bases between. This CDR3 is built from 14 residues. Germline V gene data show CDR1 as MNHEY and CDR2 as SVGEGT. DNA of the CDR3: TGTGCCAGCAGTCTACAGGGAGGATACGATGGCTACACCTTC. It translates to CASSLQGGYDGYTF.

This clonotype was seen a few times. This chain uses TRBV7-9 with TRBJ1-1; D unclear. Germline CDR1 is SEHNR and CDR2 is FQNEAQ (reference sequence). Trimming took 8 bases from V and 4 from J, leaving 11 bases between them. The CDR3 extends over 12 amino acids. CDR3 DNA sequence: TGTGCCAGCTCTAAGGGATCCACTGAAGCTTTCTTT. This codes for CASSKGSTEAFF.

This clonotype was seen many times. This chain joins TRBV6-1 and TRBJ2-3; D may correspond to TRBD1 or TRBD2 (5 bases each). The CDR3 totals 14 residues. The V gene's germline CDR1 is MNHNS and CDR2 SASEGT. The V end lost 5 bases, the J end lost 1 base, and 10 bases lay between the germline ends. CDR3 loop: CASSSGARTDTQYF. Here the CDR3 DNA reads TGTGCCAGCAGTTCCGGGGCGCGCACAGATACGCAGTATTTT.